This TCR beta chain was observed in a study of shared clonotypes between healthy human individuals. Turning to the study itself: The study enrolled a couple of women and a few men aged 18 to 49.

Regarding the study as a whole: The authors sampled blood alone, and tissue repertoires likely differ.

Germline CDR1 is LGHNA and CDR2 is YSLEER. V shed 2 bases, J shed 8 bases, and the junction held 8 bases outside the gene matches. This CDR3 has 15 amino acids. As regards this clone: What it recognizes is unknown.

Assay used: immunoSEQ multiplex PCR; TCRdb lists only in-frame clones, some missing. This sample carries roughly 500,000 clones, roughly three quarters of them seen once, and the ten largest clones take around 13%. The TCR originated in a woman aged 40 to 55 in good health. Some clones in this sample may be carry-over from other donors' samples. The sequencing input was PBMCs. The V and J genes are TRBV4-3 and TRBJ2-1; 8 bases fit TRBD2. CDR3 nucleotide sequence: TGCGCCAGCAGCCAACATCCGGGACTAGAGGATGAGCAGTTCTTC. Its translation: CASSQHPGLEDEQFF.